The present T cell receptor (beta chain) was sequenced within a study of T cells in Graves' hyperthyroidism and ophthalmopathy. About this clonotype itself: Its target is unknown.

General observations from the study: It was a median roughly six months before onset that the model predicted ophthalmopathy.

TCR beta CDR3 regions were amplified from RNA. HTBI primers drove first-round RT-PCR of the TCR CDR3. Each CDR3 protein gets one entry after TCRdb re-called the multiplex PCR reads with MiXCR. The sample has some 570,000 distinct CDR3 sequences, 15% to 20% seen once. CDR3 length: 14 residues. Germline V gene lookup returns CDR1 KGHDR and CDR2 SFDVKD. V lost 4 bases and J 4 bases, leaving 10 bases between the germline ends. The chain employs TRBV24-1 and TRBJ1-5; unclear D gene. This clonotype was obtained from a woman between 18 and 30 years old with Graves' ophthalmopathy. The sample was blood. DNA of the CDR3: TGTGCCACCAGTGAGATGGGGATTAATCAGCCCCAGCATTTT. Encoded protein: CATSEMGINQPQHF.